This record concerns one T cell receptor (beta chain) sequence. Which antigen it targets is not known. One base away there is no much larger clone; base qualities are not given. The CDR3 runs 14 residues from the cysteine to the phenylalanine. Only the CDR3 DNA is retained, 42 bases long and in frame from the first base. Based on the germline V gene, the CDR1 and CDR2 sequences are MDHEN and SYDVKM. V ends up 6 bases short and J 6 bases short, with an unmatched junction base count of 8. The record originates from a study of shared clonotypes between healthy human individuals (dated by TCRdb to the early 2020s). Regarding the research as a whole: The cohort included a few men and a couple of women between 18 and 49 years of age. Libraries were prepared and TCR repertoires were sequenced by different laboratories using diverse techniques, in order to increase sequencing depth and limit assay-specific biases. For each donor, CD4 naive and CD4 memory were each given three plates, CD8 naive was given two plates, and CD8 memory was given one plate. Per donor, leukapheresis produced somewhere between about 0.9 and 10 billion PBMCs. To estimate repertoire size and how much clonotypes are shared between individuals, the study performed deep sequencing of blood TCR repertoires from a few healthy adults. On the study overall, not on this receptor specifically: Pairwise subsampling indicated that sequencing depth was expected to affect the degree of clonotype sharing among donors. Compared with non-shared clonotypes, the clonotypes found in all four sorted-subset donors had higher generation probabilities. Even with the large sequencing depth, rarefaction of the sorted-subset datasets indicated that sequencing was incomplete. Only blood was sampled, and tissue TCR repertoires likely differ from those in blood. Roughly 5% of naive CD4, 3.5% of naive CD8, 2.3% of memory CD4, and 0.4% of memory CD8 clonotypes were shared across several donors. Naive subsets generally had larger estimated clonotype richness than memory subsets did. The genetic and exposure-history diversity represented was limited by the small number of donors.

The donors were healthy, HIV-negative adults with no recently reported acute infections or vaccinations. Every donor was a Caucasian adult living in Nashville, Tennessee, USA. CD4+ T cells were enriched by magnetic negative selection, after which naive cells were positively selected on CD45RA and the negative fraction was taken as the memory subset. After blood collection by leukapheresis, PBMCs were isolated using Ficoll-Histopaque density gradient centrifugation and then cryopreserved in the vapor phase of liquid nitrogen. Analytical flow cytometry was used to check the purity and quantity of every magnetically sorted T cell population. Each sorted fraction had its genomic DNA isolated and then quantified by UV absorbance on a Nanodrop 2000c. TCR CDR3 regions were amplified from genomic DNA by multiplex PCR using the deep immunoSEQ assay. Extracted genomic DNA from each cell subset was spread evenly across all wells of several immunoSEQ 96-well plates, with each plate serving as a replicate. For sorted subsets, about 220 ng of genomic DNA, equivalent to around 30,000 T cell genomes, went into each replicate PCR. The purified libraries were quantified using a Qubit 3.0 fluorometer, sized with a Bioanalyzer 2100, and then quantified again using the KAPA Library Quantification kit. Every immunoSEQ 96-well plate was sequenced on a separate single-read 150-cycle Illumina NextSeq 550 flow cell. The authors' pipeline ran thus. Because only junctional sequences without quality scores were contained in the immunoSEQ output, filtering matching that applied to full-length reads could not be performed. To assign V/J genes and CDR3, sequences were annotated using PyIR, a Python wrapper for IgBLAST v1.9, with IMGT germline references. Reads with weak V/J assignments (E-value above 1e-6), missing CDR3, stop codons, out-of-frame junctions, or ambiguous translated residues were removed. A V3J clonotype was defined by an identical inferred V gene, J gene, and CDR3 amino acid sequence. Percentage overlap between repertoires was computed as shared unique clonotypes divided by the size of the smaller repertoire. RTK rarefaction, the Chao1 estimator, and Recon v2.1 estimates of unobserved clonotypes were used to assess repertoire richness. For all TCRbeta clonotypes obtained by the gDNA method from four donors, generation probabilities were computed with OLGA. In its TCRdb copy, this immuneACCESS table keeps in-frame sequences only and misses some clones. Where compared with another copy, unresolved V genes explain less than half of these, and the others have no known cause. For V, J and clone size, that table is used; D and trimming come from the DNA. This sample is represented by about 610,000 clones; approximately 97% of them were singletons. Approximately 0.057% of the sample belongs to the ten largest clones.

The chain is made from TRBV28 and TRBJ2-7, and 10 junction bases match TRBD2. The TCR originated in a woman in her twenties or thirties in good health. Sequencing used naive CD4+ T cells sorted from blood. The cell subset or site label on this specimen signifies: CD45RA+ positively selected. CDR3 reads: CASSLGLAGVEQYF. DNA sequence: TGTGCCAGCAGCCTGGGGCTAGCGGGAGTCGAGCAGTACTTC. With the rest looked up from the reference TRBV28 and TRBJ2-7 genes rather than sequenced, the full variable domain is DVKVTQSSRYLVKRTGEKVFLECVQDMDHENMFWYRQDPGLGLRLIYFSYDVKMKEKGDIPEGYSVSREKKERFSLILESASTNQTSMYLCASSLGLAGVEQYFGPGTRLTVT.